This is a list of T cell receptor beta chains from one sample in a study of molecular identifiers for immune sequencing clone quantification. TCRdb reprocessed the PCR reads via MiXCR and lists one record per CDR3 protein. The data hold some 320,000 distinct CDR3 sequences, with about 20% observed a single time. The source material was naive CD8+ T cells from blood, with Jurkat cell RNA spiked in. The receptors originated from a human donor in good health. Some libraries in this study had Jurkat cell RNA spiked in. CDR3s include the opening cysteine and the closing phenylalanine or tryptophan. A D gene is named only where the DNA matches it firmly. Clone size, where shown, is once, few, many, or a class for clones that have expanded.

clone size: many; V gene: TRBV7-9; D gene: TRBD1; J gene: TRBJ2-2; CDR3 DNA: TGTGCCAGCAGCCCCCGGACAGGGGTTTACACCGGGGAGCTGTTTTTT; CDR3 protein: CASSPRTGVYTGELFF
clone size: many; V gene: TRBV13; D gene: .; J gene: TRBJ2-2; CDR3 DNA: TGTGCCAGCAGCCCTCCGCGCGGCACCGGGGAGCTGTTTTTT; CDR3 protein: CASSPPRGTGELFF
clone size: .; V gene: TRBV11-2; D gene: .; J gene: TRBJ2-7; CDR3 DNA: TGTGCCAGCAGCCCAGGGACGGTGAGCGCCGGTGACTACGAGCAGTACTTC; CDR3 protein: CASSPGTVSAGDYEQYF
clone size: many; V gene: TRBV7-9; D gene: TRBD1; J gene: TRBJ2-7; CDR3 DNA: TGTGCCAGCAGCGTAGGGACAGGGAATTCCTACGAGCAGTACTTC; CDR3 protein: CASSVGTGNSYEQYF
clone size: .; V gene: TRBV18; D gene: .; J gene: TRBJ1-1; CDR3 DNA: TGTGCCAGCTCACCTCAACCGGTAGTGTGGGGGGAGTCACAAATGAACACTGAAGCTTTCTTT; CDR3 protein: CASSPQPVVWGESQMNTEAFF
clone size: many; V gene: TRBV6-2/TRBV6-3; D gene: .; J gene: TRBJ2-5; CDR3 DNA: TGTGCCAGCAGTTCCATGGACTCGCCCGAGACCCAGTACTTC; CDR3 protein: CASSSMDSPETQYF
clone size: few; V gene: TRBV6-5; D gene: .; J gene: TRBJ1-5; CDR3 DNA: TGTGCCAGCAGAATCGGACCGGATTTTAATCAGCCCCAGCATTTT; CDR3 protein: CASRIGPDFNQPQHF
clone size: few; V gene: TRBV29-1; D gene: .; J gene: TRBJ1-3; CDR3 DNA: TGCAGCGTTGAAAGGGATTTCTCTGGAAACACCATATATTTT; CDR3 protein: CSVERDFSGNTIYF
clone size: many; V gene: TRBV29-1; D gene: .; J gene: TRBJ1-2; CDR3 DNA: TGCAGCGTGGTAGAAGATAACTATGGCTACACCTTC; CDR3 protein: CSVVEDNYGYTF
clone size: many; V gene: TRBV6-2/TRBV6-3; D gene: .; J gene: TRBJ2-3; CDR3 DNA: TGTGCCAGCAGCCCATACCTAGCGCTCAGCACAGATACGCAGTATTTT; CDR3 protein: CASSPYLALSTDTQYF
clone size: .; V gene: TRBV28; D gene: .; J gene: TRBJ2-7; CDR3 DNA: TGTGCCACCTCCCTTGGGTACGAGCAGTACTTC; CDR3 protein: CATSLGYEQYF
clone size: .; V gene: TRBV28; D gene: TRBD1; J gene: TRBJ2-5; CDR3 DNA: TGTGCCAGCAGTTCACCCGCGTACAGGGGAGTGCTAGAGACCCAGTGCTTC; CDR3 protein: CASSSPAYRGVLETQCF
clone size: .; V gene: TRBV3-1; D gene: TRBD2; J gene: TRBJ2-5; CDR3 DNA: TGTGCCAGCAGCCCGGGGGGAGCCTGGACAGAGACCCAGTACTTC; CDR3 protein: CASSPGGAWTETQYF
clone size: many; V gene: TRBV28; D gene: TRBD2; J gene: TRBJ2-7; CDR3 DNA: TGTGCCAGCAGTCTCTACGGGACTAGCTTCTACGAGCAGTACTTC; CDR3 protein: CASSLYGTSFYEQYF
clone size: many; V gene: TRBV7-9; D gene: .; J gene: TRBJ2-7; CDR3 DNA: TGTGCCAGCAGCCCGGGACACCGCTCCTACGAGCAGTACTTC; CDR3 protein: CASSPGHRSYEQYF
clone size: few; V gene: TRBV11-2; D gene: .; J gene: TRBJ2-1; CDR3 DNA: TGTGCCAGCAGCGCCTACAATGAGCAGTTCTTC; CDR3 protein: CASSAYNEQFF
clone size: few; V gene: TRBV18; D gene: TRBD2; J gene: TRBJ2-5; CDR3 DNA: TGTGCCAGCTCCCCGGGATGGGGGGGTCTTCAAGAGACCCAGTACTTC; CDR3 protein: CASSPGWGGLQETQYF
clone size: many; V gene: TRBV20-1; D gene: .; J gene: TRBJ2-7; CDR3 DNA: TGCAGTGCTAGAGAGGATTTGGGGTTCCTAGACGAGCAGTACTTC; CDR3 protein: CSAREDLGFLDEQYF
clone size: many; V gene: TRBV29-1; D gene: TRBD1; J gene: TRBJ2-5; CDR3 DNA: TGCAGCGACAGACAGGGAGCGACCCAGTACTTC; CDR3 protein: CSDRQGATQYF
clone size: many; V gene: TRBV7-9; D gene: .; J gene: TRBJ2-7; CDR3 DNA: TGTGCCAGCATGTACGCCGGAAACGAGCAGTACTTC; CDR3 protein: CASMYAGNEQYF
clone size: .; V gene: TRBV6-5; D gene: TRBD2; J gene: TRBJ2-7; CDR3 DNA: TGTGCCAGCTGCGTTTCCGGGCGGGGGGGGATAGAGCAGTACTTC; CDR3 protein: CASCVSGRGGIEQYF
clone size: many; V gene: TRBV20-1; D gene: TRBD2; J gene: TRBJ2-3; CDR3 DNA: TGCAGTGAAAAGACTAGCGGGGGCACAGATACGCAGTATTTT; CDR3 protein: CSEKTSGGTDTQYF
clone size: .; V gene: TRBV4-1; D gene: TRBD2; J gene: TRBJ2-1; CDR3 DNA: TGCGCCAGCAGCCGAGGCGGGAGCTCCTACAATGAGCAGTTCTTC; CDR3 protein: CASSRGGSSYNEQFF
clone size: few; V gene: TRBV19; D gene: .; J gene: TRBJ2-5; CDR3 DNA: TGTGCCAGTAGTATCACCGGGACCCTGTACCAAGAGACCCAGTACTTC; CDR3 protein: CASSITGTLYQETQYF
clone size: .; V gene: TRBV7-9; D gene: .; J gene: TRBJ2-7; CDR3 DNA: TGTGCCAGCAGCTCGGGCCCGGACGGAACCTACGAGCAGTACTTC; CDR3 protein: CASSSGPDGTYEQYF
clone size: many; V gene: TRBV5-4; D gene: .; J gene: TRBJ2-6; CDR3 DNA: TGTGCCAGCCGACCTGACCCCAGCTCTGGGGCCAACGTCCTGACTTTC; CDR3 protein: CASRPDPSSGANVLTF
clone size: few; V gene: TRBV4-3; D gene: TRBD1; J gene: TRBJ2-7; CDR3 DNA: TGCGCCAGCAGCGATCAGTGGGCAGGGGGCTACGAGCAGTACTTC; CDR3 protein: CASSDQWAGGYEQYF
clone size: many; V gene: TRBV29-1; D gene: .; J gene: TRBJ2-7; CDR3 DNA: TGCAGCGTGACCGGGTCCGACTCCTACGAGCAGTACTTC; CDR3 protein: CSVTGSDSYEQYF
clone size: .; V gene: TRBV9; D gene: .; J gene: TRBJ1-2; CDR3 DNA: TGTGCCAGCAGCCCGTCCCAGACTGCCTACTATGGCTACACCTTC; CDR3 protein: CASSPSQTAYYGYTF
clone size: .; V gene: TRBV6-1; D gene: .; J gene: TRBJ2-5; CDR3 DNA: TGTGCCAGCAGTGAAGAGGTGGGACCTTGGGAGACCCAGTACTTC; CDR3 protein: CASSEEVGPWETQYF
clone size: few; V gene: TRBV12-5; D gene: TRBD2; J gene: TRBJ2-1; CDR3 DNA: TGTGCTAGTGGAAGCCGGGACTATCCCAATGAGCAGTTCTTC; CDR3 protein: CASGSRDYPNEQFF
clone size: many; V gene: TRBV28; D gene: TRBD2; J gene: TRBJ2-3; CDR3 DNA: TGTGCCAGCAGTTTTCGAGCGGGGATAGATACGCAGTATTTT; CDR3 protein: CASSFRAGIDTQYF
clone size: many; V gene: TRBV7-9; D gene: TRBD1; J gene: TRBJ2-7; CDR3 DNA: TGTGCCAGCAGCTTAGGACAGGGGACCGACGAGCAGTACTTC; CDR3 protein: CASSLGQGTDEQYF
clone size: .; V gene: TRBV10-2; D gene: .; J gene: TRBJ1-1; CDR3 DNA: TGCGCCAGCCGCGACAATAGTAACACTGAAGCTTTCTTT; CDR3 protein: CASRDNSNTEAFF
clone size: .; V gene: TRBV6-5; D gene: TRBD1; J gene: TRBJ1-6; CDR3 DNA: TGTGCCAGCAGTTTGTTTGGAGGGGGCCTAAGCTCCTATAATTCACCCCTCCACTTT; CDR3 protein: CASSLFGGGLSSYNSPLHF
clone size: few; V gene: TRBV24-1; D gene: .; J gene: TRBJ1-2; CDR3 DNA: TGTGCCACCAGTGGTTCGGATGCAACTCCGGACAGAGTATATGGCCACACCTTC; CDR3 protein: CATSGSDATPDRVYGHTF
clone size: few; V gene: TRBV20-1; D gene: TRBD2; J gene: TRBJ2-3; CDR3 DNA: TGCAGTGCTACTACCCAACCGAGCGGGGTAAGCACAGATACGCAGTATTTT; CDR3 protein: CSATTQPSGVSTDTQYF
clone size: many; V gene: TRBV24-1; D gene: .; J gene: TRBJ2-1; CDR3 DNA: TGTGCCACCAGTGACCGGTACAATGAGCAGTTCTTC; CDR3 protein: CATSDRYNEQFF
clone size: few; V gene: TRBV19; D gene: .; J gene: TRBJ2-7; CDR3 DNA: TGTGCCAGTAGTATTAAACAGGCCATCAAGAGGGTTGAGCAGTACTTC; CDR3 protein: CASSIKQAIKRVEQYF
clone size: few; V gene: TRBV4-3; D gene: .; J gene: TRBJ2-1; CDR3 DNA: TGCGCCAGCAGCCAAGATACAGGGAAGAATGAGCAGTTCTTC; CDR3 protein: CASSQDTGKNEQFF
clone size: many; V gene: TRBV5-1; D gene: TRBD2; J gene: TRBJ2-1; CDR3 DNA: TGCGCCAGCGGGCCGCTAGCGGGAGCTGCCTACAATGAGCAGTTCTTC; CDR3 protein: CASGPLAGAAYNEQFF
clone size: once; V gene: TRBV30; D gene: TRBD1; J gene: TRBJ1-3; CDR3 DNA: TGTGCCTGGAGTCAAAAGGGGGCTGGAAATACGCTCTATTTT; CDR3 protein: CAWSQKGAGNTLYF
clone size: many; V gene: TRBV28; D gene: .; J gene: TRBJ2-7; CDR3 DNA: TGTGCCAGCAGTTTAGCTGTCGGAGCCCACTACGAGCAGTACTTC; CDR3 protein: CASSLAVGAHYEQYF
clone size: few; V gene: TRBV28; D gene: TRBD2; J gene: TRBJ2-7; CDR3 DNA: TGTGCCAGCAGCTTGCTACTAGCGGGGAACTACGAGCAGTACTTC; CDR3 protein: CASSLLLAGNYEQYF
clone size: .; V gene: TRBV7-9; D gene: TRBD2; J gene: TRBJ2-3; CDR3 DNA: TGTGCCAGCAGCTTAGCGCAAGGACTAGCAGGCACAGATACGCAGTATTTT; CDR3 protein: CASSLAQGLAGTDTQYF
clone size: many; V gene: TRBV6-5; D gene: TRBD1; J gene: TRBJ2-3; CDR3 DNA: TGTGCCAGCAGTCTCGGGACAGGGACCACAGATACGCAGTATTTT; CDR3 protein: CASSLGTGTTDTQYF
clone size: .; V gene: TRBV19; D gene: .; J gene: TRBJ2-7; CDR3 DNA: TGTGCCAGTAGTATACAGGGAACCTACGAGCAGTACTTC; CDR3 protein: CASSIQGTYEQYF
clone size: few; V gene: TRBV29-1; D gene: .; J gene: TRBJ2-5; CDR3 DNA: TGCAGCGTTGACGGGAGAGGCCCCGGGGAGACCCAGTACTTC; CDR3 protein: CSVDGRGPGETQYF
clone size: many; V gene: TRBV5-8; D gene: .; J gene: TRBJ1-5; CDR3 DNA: TGTGCCAGCAGCTTGGTTGACGGGGCCAGCAATCAGCCCCAGCATTTT; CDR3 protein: CASSLVDGASNQPQHF
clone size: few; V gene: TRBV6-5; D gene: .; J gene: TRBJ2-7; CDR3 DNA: TGTGCCAGCAGTTCCCCAAGCTCAGGGCTCGGCGAGCAGTACTTC; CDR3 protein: CASSSPSSGLGEQYF
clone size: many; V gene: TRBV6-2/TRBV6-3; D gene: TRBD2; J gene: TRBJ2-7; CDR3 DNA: TGTGCCAGCAGTTACTACCGGACTAGTGACGAGCAGTACTTC; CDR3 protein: CASSYYRTSDEQYF
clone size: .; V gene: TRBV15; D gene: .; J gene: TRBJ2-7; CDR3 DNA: TGTGCCACCAGCATGCCAACGGAATACTACGAGCAGTACTTC; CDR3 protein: CATSMPTEYYEQYF
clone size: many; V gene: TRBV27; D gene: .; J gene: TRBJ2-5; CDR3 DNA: TGTGCCAGCAGTCCAGGAGGGGGCACCAAGACCCAGTACTTC; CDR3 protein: CASSPGGGTKTQYF
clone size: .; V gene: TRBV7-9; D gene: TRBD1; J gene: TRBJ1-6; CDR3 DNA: TGTGCCAGCAGCTCCGGGACAGGGGTTCAGGAATCACCCCTCCACTTT; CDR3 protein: CASSSGTGVQESPLHF
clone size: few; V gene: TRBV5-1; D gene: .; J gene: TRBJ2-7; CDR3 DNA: TGCGCCAGCAGCCCCGGTGGTAACGCCGAGCAGTACTTC; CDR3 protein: CASSPGGNAEQYF